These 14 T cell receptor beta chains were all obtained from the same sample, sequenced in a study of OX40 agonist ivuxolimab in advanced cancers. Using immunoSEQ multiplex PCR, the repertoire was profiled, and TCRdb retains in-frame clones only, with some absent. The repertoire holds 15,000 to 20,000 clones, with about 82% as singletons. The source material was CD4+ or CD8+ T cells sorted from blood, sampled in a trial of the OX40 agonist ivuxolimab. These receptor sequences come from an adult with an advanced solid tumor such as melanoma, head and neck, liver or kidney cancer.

The chain's CDR3 is CASSGGRSEAFF. DNA of the CDR3: TGTGCCAGCAGCGGGGGGCGGAGTGAAGCTTTCTTT. This chain connects TRBV9 to TRBJ1-1; TRBD1 is a possible D gene (6 bases). Germline CDR1 reads SGDLS; CDR2 reads YYNGEE. The CDR3 covers 12 residues. Trimming removed 3 bases from V and 7 bases from J, with 10 bases in between. The full variable domain, its missing parts supplied by reference TRBV9 and TRBJ1-1, is DSGVTQTPKHLITATGQRVTLRCSPRSGDLSVYWYQQSLDQGLQFLIQYYNGEERAKGNILERFSAQQFPDLHSELNLSSLELGDSALYFCASSGGRSEAFFGQGTRLTVV.

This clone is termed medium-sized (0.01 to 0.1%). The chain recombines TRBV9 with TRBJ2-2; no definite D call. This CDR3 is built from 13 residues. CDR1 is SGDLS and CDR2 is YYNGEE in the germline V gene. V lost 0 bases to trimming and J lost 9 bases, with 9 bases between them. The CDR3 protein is CASSVGPKRELFF. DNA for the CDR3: TGTGCCAGCAGCGTAGGGCCCAAGCGGGAGCTGTTTTTT.

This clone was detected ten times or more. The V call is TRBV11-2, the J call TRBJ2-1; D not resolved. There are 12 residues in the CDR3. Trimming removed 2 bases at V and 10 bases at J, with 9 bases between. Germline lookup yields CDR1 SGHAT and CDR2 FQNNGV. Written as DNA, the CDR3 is TGTGCCAGCAGCTTAATATCCACCGAGCAGTTCTTC. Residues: CASSLISTEQFF.

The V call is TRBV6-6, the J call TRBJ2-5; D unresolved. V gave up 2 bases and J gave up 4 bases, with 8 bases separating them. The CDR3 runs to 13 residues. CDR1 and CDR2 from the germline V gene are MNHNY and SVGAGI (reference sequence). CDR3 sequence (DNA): TGTGCCAGCAGTTACCCGGGTACAGAGACCCAGTACTTC. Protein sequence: CASSYPGTETQYF.

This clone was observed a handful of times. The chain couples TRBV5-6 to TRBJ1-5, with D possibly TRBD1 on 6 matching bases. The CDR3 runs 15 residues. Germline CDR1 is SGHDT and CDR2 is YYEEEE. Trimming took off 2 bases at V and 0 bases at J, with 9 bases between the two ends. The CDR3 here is CASSLGGVSNQPQHF. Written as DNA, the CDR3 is TGTGCCAGCAGCTTAGGGGGGGTTAGCAATCAGCCCCAGCATTTT.

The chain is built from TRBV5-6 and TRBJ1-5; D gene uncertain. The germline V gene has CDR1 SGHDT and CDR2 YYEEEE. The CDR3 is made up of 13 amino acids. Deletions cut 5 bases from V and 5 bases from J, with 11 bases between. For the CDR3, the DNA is TGTGCCAGCAGGATGAGAACCGATCAGCCCCAGCATTTT. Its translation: CASRMRTDQPQHF.

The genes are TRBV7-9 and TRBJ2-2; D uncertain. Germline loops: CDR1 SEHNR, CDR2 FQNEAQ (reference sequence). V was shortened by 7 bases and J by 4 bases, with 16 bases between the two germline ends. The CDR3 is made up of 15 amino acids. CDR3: CASISGRLGTGELFF. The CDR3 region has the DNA TGTGCCAGCATCTCCGGGCGCTTAGGCACCGGGGAGCTGTTTTTT.

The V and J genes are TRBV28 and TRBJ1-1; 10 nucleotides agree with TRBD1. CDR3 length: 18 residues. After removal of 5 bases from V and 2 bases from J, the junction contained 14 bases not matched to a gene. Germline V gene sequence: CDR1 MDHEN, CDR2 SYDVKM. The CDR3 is CASSPRDRGRNPNTEAFF. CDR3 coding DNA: TGTGCCAGCAGTCCGAGGGACAGGGGACGTAACCCCAACACTGAAGCTTTCTTT.

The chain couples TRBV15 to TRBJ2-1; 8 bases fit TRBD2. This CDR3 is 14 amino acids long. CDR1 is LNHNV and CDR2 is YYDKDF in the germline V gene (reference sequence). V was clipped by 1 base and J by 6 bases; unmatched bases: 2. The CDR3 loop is CATSRGGTSNEQFF. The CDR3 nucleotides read TGTGCCACCAGCAGAGGTGGGACTAGCAATGAGCAGTTCTTC.

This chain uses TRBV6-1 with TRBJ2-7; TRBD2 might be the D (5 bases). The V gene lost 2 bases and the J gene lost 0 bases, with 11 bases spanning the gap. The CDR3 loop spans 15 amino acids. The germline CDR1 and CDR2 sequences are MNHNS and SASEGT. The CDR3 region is CASSESPGVSYEQYF. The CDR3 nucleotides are TGTGCCAGCAGTGAATCCCCCGGGGTCTCCTACGAGCAGTACTTC.

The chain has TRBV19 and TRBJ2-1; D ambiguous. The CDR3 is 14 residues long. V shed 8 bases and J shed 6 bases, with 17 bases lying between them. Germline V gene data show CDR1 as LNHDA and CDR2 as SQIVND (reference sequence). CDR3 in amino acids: CASSFVGMANEQFF. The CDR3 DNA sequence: TGTGCCAGTTCCTTTGTAGGAATGGCCAATGAGCAGTTCTTC.

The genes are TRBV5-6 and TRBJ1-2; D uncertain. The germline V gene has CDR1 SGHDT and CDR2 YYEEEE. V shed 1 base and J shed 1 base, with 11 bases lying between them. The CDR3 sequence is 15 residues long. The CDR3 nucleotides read TGTGCCAGCAGCTTGTCCCTCGAACTTAACTATGGCTACACCTTC. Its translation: CASSLSLELNYGYTF. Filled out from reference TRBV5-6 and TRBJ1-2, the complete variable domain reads DAGVTQSPTHLIKTRGQQVTLRCSPKSGHDTVSWYQQALGQGPQFIFQYYEEEERQRGNFPDRFSGHQFPNYSSELNVNALLLGDSALYLCASSLSLELNYGYTFGSGTRLTVV.

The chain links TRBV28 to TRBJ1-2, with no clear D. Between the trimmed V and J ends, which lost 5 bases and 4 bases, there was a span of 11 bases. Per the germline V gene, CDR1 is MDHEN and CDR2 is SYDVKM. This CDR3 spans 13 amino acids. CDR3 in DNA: TGTGCCAGCAGTCTCCCAGGACTCTATGGCTACACCTTC. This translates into CASSLPGLYGYTF.

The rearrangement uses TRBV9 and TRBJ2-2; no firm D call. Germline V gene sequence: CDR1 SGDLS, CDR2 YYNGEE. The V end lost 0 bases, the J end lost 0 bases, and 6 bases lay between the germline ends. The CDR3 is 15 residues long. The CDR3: CASSVGDPNTGELFF. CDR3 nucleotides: TGTGCCAGCAGCGTAGGAGATCCGAACACCGGGGAGCTGTTTTTT. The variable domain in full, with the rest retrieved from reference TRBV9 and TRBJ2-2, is DSGVTQTPKHLITATGQRVTLRCSPRSGDLSVYWYQQSLDQGLQFLIQYYNGEERAKGNILERFSAQQFPDLHSELNLSSLELGDSALYFCASSVGDPNTGELFFGEGSRLTVL.